The 23 T cell receptor beta chains reported below all come from one sample, sequenced in a study of T cell changes during pregnancy in multiple sclerosis. Sequenced by immunoSEQ multiplex PCR; TCRdb stores in-frame clones only, minus some. The repertoire holds around 88,000 clones, 92% seen once, with about 3% in the top ten. Material: peripheral blood, obtained in the first trimester of pregnancy. The source of these receptors is a female donor with multiple sclerosis, enrolled in a pregnancy study.

The V call is TRBV30, the J call TRBJ2-2; no reliable D call. Per the germline V gene, CDR1 is GTSNPN and CDR2 is SVGIG (reference sequence). Trimming removed 1 base from V and 1 base from J, with 4 bases in between. This CDR3 has 13 residues. The CDR3 DNA sequence: TGTGCCTGGAGTGCTCTGAACACCGGGGAGCTGTTTTTT. It translates to CAWSALNTGELFF.

The V and J genes are TRBV28 and TRBJ2-3; possibly TRBD1 for D (5 bases). V was cut by 5 bases and J by 1 base, with 13 bases left in between. CDR3 size: 15 residues. Germline V CDR1 and CDR2: MDHEN, SYDVKM. The CDR3 DNA sequence: TGTGCCAGCAGTAGTACAGGATTTCGCACAGATACGCAGTATTTT. This encodes CASSSTGFRTDTQYF.

The V and J genes are TRBV5-1 and TRBJ2-1; TRBD2 matches 9 bases. Germline V CDR1 and CDR2: SGHRS, YFSETQ. The CDR3 has 17 residues. V trimming: 4 bases; J trimming: 2 bases; junction bases outside the gene matches: 10. The chain's CDR3 is CASSGGGSGSAYNEQFF. The CDR3 DNA reads TGCGCCAGCAGCGGGGGTGGTAGCGGGAGCGCCTACAATGAGCAGTTCTTC.

This sequence joins TRBV7-6 and TRBJ1-2; 8 positions match TRBD1. CDR3 length equals 18 residues. Germline V gene lookup returns CDR1 SGHVS and CDR2 FNYEAQ. J was trimmed by 1 base and V by 4 bases; bases with no gene match: 14. The CDR3 loop is CASSSRLQGGMDNYGYTF. CDR3 in DNA: TGTGCCAGCAGCTCCAGACTACAGGGGGGGATGGATAACTATGGCTACACCTTC.

The chain has TRBV10-3 and TRBJ2-2; TRBD1 is a possible D gene (6 bases). This CDR3 has 14 amino acids. The ends were cut back, 0 bases at V and 6 bases at J, with 8 bases in the middle. Germline V gives CDR1 ENHRY, CDR2 SYGVKD. This CDR3 reads CAISESKGAGELFF. DNA for the CDR3: TGTGCCATCAGTGAGTCGAAGGGGGCCGGGGAGCTGTTTTTT.

This chain uses TRBV30 with TRBJ2-3; TRBD2 agrees at 14 bases. V was pared by 4 bases and J by 15 bases, with 6 bases of the junction left unmatched. The CDR3 extends over 12 amino acids. CDR1 GTSNPN and CDR2 SVGIG come from the germline V gene (reference sequence). CDR3 protein: CAWTGTSGSPYF. For the CDR3, the DNA is TGTGCCTGGACCGGGACTAGCGGGAGCCCTTATTTT.

The V gene is TRBV29-1, the J gene TRBJ1-1; 7 positions match TRBD1. The length of the CDR3 is 15 residues. The germline V gene encodes CDR1 SQVTM and CDR2 ANQGSEA. V was pared by 3 bases and J by 0 bases, with 7 bases of the junction left unmatched. In nucleotides, the CDR3 is TGCAGCGTTGAGGACAGGTGGGGTATGAACACTGAAGCTTTCTTT. This encodes CSVEDRWGMNTEAFF.

This clone was detected once. This rearrangement joins TRBV10-3 to TRBJ2-5; D may be TRBD2 (6 bases). Germline V lookup: CDR1 ENHRY, CDR2 SYGVKD. The CDR3 sequence is 14 residues long. Trimming removed 2 bases from V and 4 bases from J, with 11 bases in between. The CDR3 coding sequence is TGTGCCATCAGTGAGCCGACTAGTTCAGAGACCCAGTACTTC. Translation: CAISEPTSSETQYF.

J is TRBJ2-1 and V is TRBV27, with a possible D match to TRBD2 (5 bases). CDR3 length: 14 amino acids. V lost 1 base and J lost 3, with 7 bases in between. Germline loops: CDR1 MNHEY, CDR2 SMNVEV (reference sequence). CDR3 coding DNA: TGTGCCAGCAGTTTATTTGGACTCTACAATGAGCAGTTCTTC. It is translated as CASSLFGLYNEQFF.

The chain links TRBV18 to TRBJ1-2; maybe TRBD1 (6 bases). V lost 4 bases and J lost 4, with 10 bases in between. This CDR3 spans 13 amino acids. Germline V gene lookup returns CDR1 KGHSH and CDR2 LQKENI. CDR3 sequence (DNA): TGTGCCAGCTCACGAGGACAGCCCTATGGCTACACCTTC. It yields the protein CASSRGQPYGYTF.

CDR3 sequence reads: CASSLKGAGNEKLFF. CDR3 DNA: TGTGCCAGCAGCTTGAAAGGGGCCGGTAATGAAAAACTGTTTTTT. This rearrangement joins TRBV5-6 to TRBJ1-4, with a tentative D call TRBD1 (5 bases). Trimming left V 1 base short and J 4 bases short, with 11 bases between. The germline V gene encodes CDR1 SGHDT and CDR2 YYEEEE. The CDR3 consists of 15 residues.

The rearrangement uses TRBV6-5 and TRBJ2-4; D uncertain. CDR1 is MNHEY, CDR2 SVGAGI, per germline. This CDR3 comprises 13 residues. Trimming shortened V by 6 bases and J by 10 bases, and 16 bases separated the two germline ends. CDR3 sequence reads: CASSVTGISIQYF. CDR3 bases: TGTGCCAGCAGCGTGACTGGCATTAGTATTCAGTACTTC.

In this sample, this clone turned up a few times. This sequence joins TRBV29-1 and TRBJ2-7; TRBD2 agrees at 11 bases. The CDR3 runs 15 residues. Germline values: CDR1 SQVTM, CDR2 ANQGSEA. J gave up 6 bases and V 0 bases, and 7 bases lay outside the gene matches. The CDR3, as DNA: TGCAGCGTTGAAGATGAACTAGCGGGAGTAGTCGAGCAGTACTTC. Protein: CSVEDELAGVVEQYF.

The V call is TRBV28, the J call TRBJ2-7; 7 bases agree with TRBD2. Germline V gene lookup returns CDR1 MDHEN and CDR2 SYDVKM. The CDR3 sequence is 14 residues long. Germline trimming cut 6 bases from V and 2 bases from J; bases unmatched to any gene: 7. Written as DNA, the CDR3 is TGTGCCAGCAGCCCTAGCGGCAGACCCTACGAGCAGTACTTC. Translated: CASSPSGRPYEQYF.

This clone has just a few counts. Sequence at one end of the junction differs from germline and may be a read error. The chain has TRBV7-7 and TRBJ1-5; a weak D match, TRBD1 (6 bases). Germline lookup yields CDR1 SSHAT and CDR2 FNYEAQ (reference sequence). This CDR3 has 13 residues. The CDR3 DNA reads as TGTGCTAGCAGCTCGAGCAGGGGAGAGCCCCAGCATTTT. It translates to CASSSSRGEPQHF.

The chain has TRBV2 and TRBJ2-1, with a tentative D call TRBD2 (6 bases). The CDR3 sequence is 17 residues long. V lost 3 bases, J lost 0 bases, and 15 bases lay in between. Germline V CDR1 and CDR2: SNHLY, FYNNEI. This CDR3 reads CASSEWVADLSYNEQFF. CDR3 sequence (DNA): TGTGCCAGCAGTGAGTGGGTAGCGGATCTCTCCTACAATGAGCAGTTCTTC.

V is TRBV6-5 and J is TRBJ2-5; D is unresolved. TRBJ2-7 explains the end of the DNA better; the J call may be wrong. The CDR3 runs 13 residues. The germline V gene has CDR1 MNHEY and CDR2 SVGAGI. The CDR3 is CASSYSRVGEQYF. Here the CDR3 DNA reads TGTGCCAGCAGTTACTCACGGGTCGGCGAGCAGTACTTC.

This chain joins TRBV21-1 and TRBJ2-7; the D call TRBD2 from the table was never checked on the DNA. TRBV21-1 is shown as a pseudogene. The CDR3 has 18 amino acids. DNA of the CDR3: TGTGCCAGCAGCAAAGCGTCTAGCCCTCGATCCCCTTCTCTCGAGCAGTACTTC. It encodes CASSKASSPRSPSLEQYF.

The chain carries TRBV4-3 and TRBJ2-2; 10 nucleotides agree with TRBD2. Unmatched junction bases numbered 0, after V lost 2 bases and J lost 3 bases. The CDR3 consists of 15 residues. CDR1 and CDR2 (germline): LGHNA, YSLEER. Here the CDR3 DNA reads TGCGCCAGCAGCCAACTAGCGGGGGACACCGGGGAGCTGTTTTTT. This gives the protein CASSQLAGDTGELFF.

The chain employs TRBV27 and TRBJ1-1; a weak D match, TRBD1 (6 bases). This CDR3 is built from 14 residues. CDR1 MNHEY and CDR2 SMNVEV come from the germline V gene (reference sequence). Trimming removed 6 bases at V and 4 bases at J, with 15 bases between. The CDR3 protein is CASSTQGRVTEAFF. For the CDR3, the DNA is TGTGCCAGCAGCACCCAGGGGCGGGTCACTGAAGCTTTCTTT.

This clone was seen only once. The chain is built from TRBV19 and TRBJ2-7; D call uncertain. The V end was cut by 3 bases, the J end by 2 bases, with 8 bases between. This CDR3 contains 13 residues. Germline V gives CDR1 LNHDA, CDR2 SQIVND (reference sequence). Here the CDR3 DNA reads TGTGCCAGTAGTATCGCGGAGACCTACGAGCAGTACTTC. Translation: CASSIAETYEQYF.

The V call is TRBV4-1, the J call TRBJ1-1, with a possible D match to TRBD1 (5 bases). Trimming left V 0 bases short and J 3 bases short, with 14 bases between. CDR1 and CDR2 (germline): MGHRA, YSYEKL. The CDR3 runs to 16 residues. CDR3 residues: CASSQEGGYVDTEAFF. CDR3 sequence (DNA): TGCGCCAGCAGCCAAGAGGGGGGTTATGTTGACACTGAAGCTTTCTTT.

This rearrangement joins TRBV5-1 to TRBJ2-1; D gene uncertain. This CDR3 region has 12 residues. V was trimmed by 0 bases and J by 10 bases, leaving 8 bases between them. CDR1 SGHRS and CDR2 YFSETQ come from the germline V gene. CDR3 in DNA: TGCGCCAGCAGCTTGGATTCTGGCGAGCAGTTCTTC. It translates to CASSLDSGEQFF.